These 20 T cell receptor beta chains were all obtained from the same sample, sequenced in a study of T-cell memory formation after mild COVID-19. TCRdb re-analysed the 5' RACE reads in MiXCR, keeping a single row per CDR3 protein. The profile shows a few hundred thousand distinct CDR3 sequences, more than 8% of them singletons. The source material was PBMCs or a T cell subset sorted from them (not recorded which). These receptors all stem from a man younger than 35 who had mild COVID-19 (a few samples of this study predate the infection). Cell type and time point are not known.

This chain links TRBV4-1 with TRBJ2-2, with D hard to call. Trimming cost V 0 bases and J 6 bases, with 8 bases left between them. This CDR3 has 14 residues. From germline, CDR1 is MGHRA and CDR2 YSYEKL. The CDR3 sequence: CASSQEGYPGELFF. The CDR3 nucleotides are TGCGCCAGCAGCCAAGAAGGGTACCCCGGGGAGCTGTTTTTT.

The V call is TRBV12-3 or TRBV12-4, the J call TRBJ2-7; D perhaps matches TRBD2 (5 bases). The CDR3 runs 14 residues. The V gene lost 1 base and the J gene lost 5 bases, with 12 bases spanning the gap. DNA for the CDR3: TGTGCCAGCAGTTTAGGGCTTACTAGAAACGAGCAGTACGTC. As protein: CASSLGLTRNEQYV.

Only a few counts were recorded for this clonotype. The chain is built from TRBV20-1 and TRBJ1-2, with 7 bases aligning to TRBD1. J gave up 3 bases and V 5 bases, and 3 bases lay outside the gene matches. Germline CDR1 is DFQATT and CDR2 is SNEGSKA (reference sequence). The CDR3 runs 12 residues. CDR3 amino acids: CSADRDDYGYTF. The CDR3 nucleotides read TGCAGTGCTGACAGGGATGACTATGGCTACACCTTC.

The chain carries TRBV6-1 and TRBJ1-1; D gene uncertain. CDR1 is MNHNS, CDR2 SASEGT, per germline. Trimming removed 8 bases from V and 0 bases from J, with 10 bases in between. This CDR3 region has 13 residues. Here the CDR3 reads CASRPQVNTEAFF. In DNA, the CDR3 is TGTGCCAGCCGTCCCCAGGTGAACACTGAAGCTTTCTTT.

There are a few counts of this clonotype. This chain uses TRBV5-1 with TRBJ2-7; D unresolved. With 4 bases removed from V and 1 base from J, the gap between germline ends came to 18 bases. CDR1 is SGHRS, CDR2 YFSETQ, per germline. This CDR3 spans 16 amino acids. CDR3 residues: CASSTAVGLKSYEQYF. The CDR3, as DNA: TGCGCCAGCAGCACCGCCGTAGGGCTGAAGTCCTACGAGCAGTACTTC.

This clonotype was seen a few times. The chain joins TRBV28 to TRBJ1-4; a weak D match, TRBD1 (5 bases). The CDR3 is 15 amino acids. V gave up 7 bases and J gave up 9 bases, with 21 bases separating them. CDR1 is MDHEN, CDR2 SYDVKM, per germline. Here the CDR3 DNA reads TGTGCCAGCACCTCCTGGATGGGGGACCCGAAAAAACTGTTTTTT. Amino acid sequence: CASTSWMGDPKKLFF.

This clonotype was observed once. This rearrangement joins TRBV7-2 to TRBJ1-1; possible D gene TRBD1, 6 bases. This CDR3 region has 16 residues. Trimming pared 5 bases from V and 1 base from J, leaving 17 bases between. Per the germline V gene, CDR1 is SGHTA and CDR2 is FQGNSA. The CDR3 region has the DNA TGTGCCAGCAGCGCCCAGGCAGGGGTGGGGAACACTGAAGCTTTCTTT. It specifies CASSAQAGVGNTEAFF.

This clonotype was counted at least ten times. This chain uses TRBV4-3 with TRBJ2-2, with 7 bases aligning to TRBD2. Germline-derived CDR1 and CDR2 are LGHNA and YSLEER. The CDR3 loop spans 15 amino acids. Trimming removed 7 bases from V and 2 bases from J; junction bases left unmatched: 7. CDR3 loop: CASTPGLTNTGELFF. Written as DNA, the CDR3 is TGCGCCAGCACGCCGGGACTAACAAACACCGGGGAGCTGTTTTTT.

This clonotype was seen more than once but under ten times. The rearrangement uses TRBV5-1 and TRBJ2-1; 9 bases are a match to TRBD2. The germline V gene has CDR1 SGHRS and CDR2 YFSETQ. The CDR3 loop spans 15 amino acids. After removal of 4 bases from V and 9 bases from J, the junction contained 11 bases not matched to a gene. The CDR3 DNA reads TGCGCCAGCAGCCCGGATCGCGGGGGGGCCTTTGAGCAGTTCTTC. It yields the protein CASSPDRGGAFEQFF.

The CDR3 DNA reads as TGCAGTGCTAGAGTCGCCAGTAGCTCCTACGAGCAGTACGTC. Protein product: CSARVASSSYEQYV. This sequence joins TRBV20-1 and TRBJ2-7, with D unclear. With 1 base removed from V and 0 bases from J, the gap between germline ends came to 10 bases. The CDR3 extends over 14 amino acids. CDR1 and CDR2 from the germline V gene are DFQATT and SNEGSKA (reference sequence).

The chain couples TRBV11-2 to TRBJ1-3; D call uncertain. CDR3 length: 15 amino acids. CDR1 and CDR2 (germline): SGHAT, FQNNGV. The V and J ends lost 4 bases and 0 bases respectively, with 10 bases between them. The CDR3: CASSSLVSSGNTIYF. The CDR3 bases are TGTGCCAGCAGCTCGCTTGTGAGCTCTGGAAACACCATATATTTT.

The V gene is TRBV5-1, the J gene TRBJ2-3, with TRBD2 matching 11 bases. Germline CDR1 SGHRS, CDR2 YFSETQ. V trimming: 6 bases; J trimming: 5 bases; junction bases outside the gene matches: 11. This CDR3 has 16 amino acids. The CDR3 reads CASTLLAGVGEDTQYF. In nucleotides, the CDR3 is TGCGCCAGCACCCTACTAGCGGGGGTTGGTGAAGATACGCAGTATTTT.

The sample holds a few counts of this clonotype. The rearrangement uses TRBV18 and TRBJ1-1, with D possibly being TRBD1 (5 bases). Between the trimmed V and J ends, which lost 3 bases and 4 bases, there was a span of 15 bases. Per the germline V gene, CDR1 is KGHSH and CDR2 is LQKENI. The CDR3 runs to 15 residues. The CDR3 sequence is CASSPQGRRSTEAFF. The CDR3 nucleotides read TGTGCCAGCTCACCTCAGGGCCGGCGGTCCACTGAAGCTTTCTTT.

This clonotype has a handful of counts. This chain joins TRBV5-4 and TRBJ2-5; D is unresolved. Germline-derived CDR1 and CDR2 are SGHNT and YYREEE (reference sequence). This CDR3 is 15 amino acids long. Trimming took off 4 bases at V and 2 bases at J, with 15 bases between the two ends. Here the CDR3 DNA reads TGTGCCAGCAGCACCCGAAATGCGGCACAAGAGACCCAGTACTTC. Its translation is CASSTRNAAQETQYF.

This clonotype has more than one count but fewer than ten. The chain links TRBV12-3 or TRBV12-4 to TRBJ1-2, with D possibly being TRBD1 (5 bases). Trimming removed 11 bases at V and 6 bases at J, with 16 bases between. The length of the CDR3 is 12 residues. DNA of the CDR3: TGTGCCCTATGGGGGGTAGAGGATGGCTACACCTTC. As protein: CALWGVEDGYTF.

This clonotype turned up a few times. This chain connects TRBV7-9 to TRBJ2-7; unclear D gene. Trimming left V 1 base short and J 3 bases short, with 7 bases between. In germline, CDR1 is SEHNR, CDR2 FQNEAQ (reference sequence). CDR3 size: 13 residues. CDR3 protein: CASSLEGFYEQYV. The CDR3 DNA reads TGTGCCAGCAGCTTAGAGGGTTTCTACGAGCAGTACGTC.

This clonotype was seen a handful of times. This chain uses TRBV6-5 with TRBJ2-7; D assignment may be TRBD1 or TRBD2 (5 bases each). Per germline, CDR1 MNHEY and CDR2 SVGAGI. Trimming cost V 5 bases and J 8 bases, with 19 bases left between them. There are 14 residues in the CDR3. CDR3: CASSPGQPAGKQYF. Written as DNA, the CDR3 is TGTGCCAGCAGTCCTGGACAACCCGCCGGGAAGCAGTACTTC.

This clonotype has only a few counts. The chain carries TRBV4-1 and TRBJ2-5; D could derive from TRBD1 or TRBD2 (5 bases each). Germline-derived CDR1 and CDR2 are MGHRA and YSYEKL. Deletions cut 1 base from V and 4 bases from J, with 13 bases between. The length of the CDR3 is 15 residues. CDR3 sequence (DNA): TGCGCCAGCAGCCAAGTGGGGGTGGGACGAGAGACCCAGTACTTC. This sequence encodes CASSQVGVGRETQYF.

This clonotype appeared a few times. V is TRBV4-3 and J is TRBJ2-1; possible D gene TRBD2, 7 bases. This CDR3 is 18 amino acids long. The germline V gene encodes CDR1 LGHNA and CDR2 YSLEER. V was cut by 0 bases and J by 7 bases, with 22 bases left in between. CDR3 bases: TGCGCCAGCAGCCAAGAGCTCTTTCTGCGGGGGCGTGGGAATGAGCAGTTCTTC. Protein sequence: CASSQELFLRGRGNEQFF.

V gene TRBV5-6 combines with J gene TRBJ2-7; tentative D call: TRBD2 (5 bases). The length of the CDR3 is 12 residues. The V gene lost 0 bases and the J gene lost 8 bases, with 9 bases spanning the gap. CDR1 and CDR2 from the germline V gene are SGHDT and YYEEEE. The CDR3 DNA is TGTGCCAGCAGCTTGGGGAGAGGGAAGCAGTACTTC. It yields the protein CASSLGRGKQYF. The whole variable domain, remainder taken from reference TRBV5-6 and TRBJ2-7, is DAGVTQSPTHLIKTRGQQVTLRCSPKSGHDTVSWYQQALGQGPQFIFQYYEEEERQRGNFPDRFSGHQFPNYSSELNVNALLLGDSALYLCASSLGRGKQYFGPGTRLTVT.